This entry lists 12 T cell receptor beta chains sequenced from one sample in a study of neurological immune-mediated disorders (dated by TCRdb to between 2018 and 2020). Libraries were built with 5' RACE. TCRdb shows the sequencer as Illumina HiSeq 2500. The public reads were reanalyzed by TCRdb: fastp trimming at Q25, MiXCR alignment, in-frame beta chains only. CDR3 protein sequences are deduplicated, and each keeps its most common genes and DNA. This sample is represented by 70,000 to 95,000 distinct CDR3 sequences; roughly 15% of them were singletons. The top ten constitute roughly 7.3% of the sample. The sequenced material came from PBMCs. The receptors here all came from a woman aged 45-60 years in good health.

There are many counts of this clonotype. The chain has TRBV6-6 and TRBJ1-1, with D perhaps TRBD1 (6 bases). Deletions cut 6 bases from V and 5 bases from J, with 13 bases between. The CDR3 length is 13 residues. Per germline, CDR1 MNHNY and CDR2 SVGAGI (reference sequence). The CDR3 is CASRTSRGTEAFF. Here the CDR3 DNA reads TGTGCCAGCAGGACCTCCAGGGGAACTGAAGCTTTCTTT.

This clonotype appeared many times. V gene TRBV5-1 combines with J gene TRBJ2-7, with a possible D match to TRBD1 (5 bases). CDR3 length: 14 residues. The V gene's germline CDR1 is SGHRS and CDR2 YFSETQ. Trimming took 4 bases from V and 4 from J, leaving 15 bases between them. The CDR3 loop reads CASSPTGRAYEQYF. The CDR3 DNA sequence: TGCGCCAGCAGCCCCACAGGAAGGGCGTACGAGCAGTACTTC. The variable domain in full, completed from reference TRBV5-1 and TRBJ2-7, reads KAGVTQTPRYLIKTRGQQVTLSCSPISGHRSVSWYQQTPGQGLQFLFEYFSETQRNKGNFPGRFSGRQFSNSRSEMNVSTLELGDSALYLCASSPTGRAYEQYFGPGTRLTVT.

This clonotype came up many times. The chain employs TRBV29-1 and TRBJ2-3; D remains unclear. V lost 3 bases to trimming and J lost 0 bases, with 7 bases between them. There are 13 residues in the CDR3. Germline-derived CDR1 and CDR2 are SQVTM and ANQGSEA. Here the CDR3 reads CSVEEQSTDTQYF. The CDR3 bases are TGCAGCGTTGAGGAACAAAGCACAGATACGCAGTATTTT.

This clonotype has a count of ten or more. The chain joins TRBV20-1 to TRBJ1-3; no firm D call. V was shortened by 2 bases and J by 0 bases, with 11 bases between the two germline ends. CDR3 size: 15 residues. Germline CDR1 DFQATT, CDR2 SNEGSKA (reference sequence). The CDR3 sequence is CSARLTGLSGNTIYF. CDR3 DNA: TGCAGTGCTAGACTAACGGGCCTCTCTGGAAACACCATATATTTT.

There are many counts of this clonotype. The gene calls are TRBV5-1 and TRBJ2-1; TRBD1 aligns across 11 bases. The trim removed 3 bases at V and 0 bases at J, leaving 20 bases unmatched. The V gene's germline CDR1 is SGHRS and CDR2 YFSETQ. The CDR3 loop spans 22 amino acids. CDR3 nucleotides: TGCGCCAGCAGCTCTAGGACAGGGGGCGATCCCAAGCGGGGTATCTCCTACAATGAGCAGTTCTTC. This codes for CASSSRTGGDPKRGISYNEQFF. Full variable domain (remainder filled in from reference TRBV5-1 and TRBJ2-1): KAGVTQTPRYLIKTRGQQVTLSCSPISGHRSVSWYQQTPGQGLQFLFEYFSETQRNKGNFPGRFSGRQFSNSRSEMNVSTLELGDSALYLCASSSRTGGDPKRGISYNEQFFGPGTRLTVL.

The rearrangement links TRBV5-1 to TRBJ2-5, with 7 nucleotides matching TRBD1. V lost 2 bases to trimming and J lost 5 bases; unmatched junction nucleotides: 9. Germline CDR1 is SGHRS and CDR2 is YFSETQ. The CDR3 is made up of 15 amino acids. CDR3: CASSFLTTGTETQYF. CDR3 nucleotide sequence: TGCGCCAGCAGCTTCCTAACGACAGGGACGGAGACCCAGTACTTC.

The chain joins TRBV7-9 to TRBJ1-4; the match to TRBD1 covers 10 bases. Trimming cost V 5 bases and J 7 bases; bases outside gene matches: 7. The CDR3 is 15 amino acids. From germline, CDR1 is SEHNR and CDR2 FQNEAQ (reference sequence). The CDR3 reads CASSTDRGAVEKLFF. CDR3 sequence (DNA): TGTGCCAGCAGCACGGACAGGGGGGCGGTTGAAAAACTGTTTTTT.

Details on this clonotype: One end of the junction does not line up with germline, which may come from a read error. The gene calls are TRBV29-1 and TRBJ2-1; 14 positions agree with TRBD2. The CDR3 consists of 18 residues. Germline V gives CDR1 SQVTM, CDR2 ANQGSEA. CDR3 sequence reads: CSVYKPGTSGSLDNAQFF. As DNA, the CDR3 is TGCAGCGTTTATAAACCGGGGACTAGCGGGAGTTTAGACAATGCGCAGTTCTTC.

This clonotype was observed at least ten times. V and J are TRBV24-1 and TRBJ2-7; D unresolved. This CDR3 contains 15 residues. Trimming cost V 2 bases and J 2 bases, with 12 bases left between them. Germline V gene data show CDR1 as KGHDR and CDR2 as SFDVKD. In DNA form, the CDR3 reads TGTGCCACCAGTGATTCTACGACGGTTACCTACGAGCAGTACTTC. This gives the protein CATSDSTTVTYEQYF.

In its sample, this clonotype was seen many times. V and J are TRBV7-2 and TRBJ1-6, with D unresolved. The V end was cut by 7 bases, the J end by 7 bases, with 11 bases between. The V gene's germline CDR1 is SGHTA and CDR2 FQGNSA. The CDR3 spans 13 residues. This CDR3 reads CASTPQRNSPLHF. The DNA for the CDR3 is TGTGCCAGCACTCCCCAGAGAAATTCACCCCTCCACTTT. Complete variable domain (other parts from reference TRBV7-2 and TRBJ1-6): GAGVSQSPSNKVTEKGKDVELRCDPISGHTALYWYRQSLGQGLEFLIYFQGNSAPDKSGLPSDRFSAERTGGSVSTLTIQRTQQEDSAVYLCASTPQRNSPLHFGNGTRLTVT.

The chain carries TRBV12-3 or TRBV12-4 and TRBJ2-3, with 8 bases that match TRBD2. The CDR3 consists of 17 residues. V lost 3 bases and J lost 3; bases outside the gene matches: 11. The CDR3 DNA reads TGTGCCAGCAGTTTCGGGTCTAGCGGGTTAGAGACAGATACGCAGTATTTT. Translated: CASSFGSSGLETDTQYF.

This clonotype was found many times. The chain recombines TRBV7-9 with TRBJ2-7; 9 positions match TRBD2. There are 14 residues in the CDR3. The germline V gene has CDR1 SEHNR and CDR2 FQNEAQ (reference sequence). V trimming: 8 bases; J trimming: 2 bases; junction bases outside the gene matches: 7. CDR3 protein: CASDVAGVAYEQYF. In DNA, the CDR3 is TGTGCCAGCGACGTAGCGGGAGTGGCCTACGAGCAGTACTTC.